Listed here is a single T cell receptor (beta chain). The data originate from a study of blood T cell repertoires in COVID-19. Study background: The study drew acute and convalescent COVID-19 samples from the United States, Italy and Spain. PBMCs, B-cell-depleted T cells, or T cells were the source of the cDNA or gDNA that made up the material.

As originally analysed: Amplification with reference gene primers provided the estimates of nucleated cell counts. Generated by immunoSEQ multiplex PCR, the TCRdb table keeps only in-frame clones and is missing some. The DNA gave D and trimming, while V, J and clone size come from that table. The data contain about 75,000 clones, about 90% of them singletons. Trimming cost V 2 bases and J 4 bases; bases outside gene matches: 11. CDR3 length equals 19 residues. CDR1 is MNHEY, CDR2 SVGEGT, per germline. This receptor was identified in a human donor in a cohort sampled during active COVID-19. Specimen: peripheral blood. J is TRBJ2-7 and V is TRBV6-2 or TRBV6-3; TRBD2 agrees at 16 bases. CDR3: CASSYPPGTSGRASYEQYF. DNA of the CDR3: TGTGCCAGCAGTTACCCTCCTGGGACTAGCGGGAGGGCCTCTTACGAGCAGTACTTC.